The 24 T cell receptor beta chains below all came from one sample that was sequenced in a study of pediatric ulcerative colitis (dated by TCRdb to the late 2010s). Library preparation employed the immunoSEQ multiplex PCR assay. TCRdb mirrors the immuneACCESS table, restricted to in-frame sequences. Some clones are absent from its copies; in checked studies, under half trace to an unresolved V gene, and the reason for the others is unknown. This sample lists 40,000 to 60,000 clones; roughly 79% were detected once. About 4% of the sample comes from the top ten. One to two pinch biopsies were taken from the rectum for research during colonoscopy. Sequencing input: gut tissue. The receptor set was obtained from a girl aged 10 to 17 with moderate ulcerative colitis.

This clone was seen only once. V and J are TRBV19 and TRBJ2-7; D is unclear. Trimming cost V 4 bases and J 2 bases, with 21 bases left between them. This CDR3 has 17 residues. Per the germline V gene, CDR1 is LNHDA and CDR2 is SQIVND (reference sequence). Written as DNA, the CDR3 is TGTGCCAGTAGTACCAACCCAGTGGGCGCATTTACCTACGAGCAGTACTTC. Amino acid sequence: CASSTNPVGAFTYEQYF.

The chain combines TRBV6-6 with TRBJ1-1; D ambiguous. V shed 4 bases and J shed 5 bases, with 8 bases lying between them. The CDR3 length is 12 residues. The germline V gene has CDR1 MNHNY and CDR2 SVGAGI (reference sequence). The CDR3 region is CASSSGVTEAFF. CDR3 bases: TGTGCCAGCAGTTCCGGAGTTACTGAAGCTTTCTTT.

This clone came up once. The CDR3 DNA sequence: TGTGCCAGCACCCCACGGGGAGCGGGGGGGGCCTCCTACAATGAGCAGTTCTTC. This translates into CASTPRGAGGASYNEQFF. The chain employs TRBV5-4 and TRBJ2-1; 10 nucleotides agree with TRBD2. V shed 6 bases and J 0 bases; nucleotides not matched to a gene: 12. CDR1 and CDR2 from the germline V gene are SGHNT and YYREEE (reference sequence). There are 18 residues in the CDR3.

V is TRBV6-5 and J is TRBJ1-1; D unclear. Trimming stripped 5 bases from V and 0 bases from J, with 7 bases between. The CDR3 length is 13 residues. Germline V CDR1 and CDR2: MNHEY, SVGAGI. CDR3 nucleotide sequence: TGTGCCAGCAGTCATGGAGTGAACACTGAAGCTTTCTTT. This sequence encodes CASSHGVNTEAFF.

The chain uses TRBV5-1 and TRBJ2-1, with 11 bases lining up with TRBD1. With 3 bases clipped from V and 6 bases from J, the junction kept 2 bases outside the gene matches. The CDR3 loop spans 14 amino acids. Germline V gene data show CDR1 as SGHRS and CDR2 as YFSETQ. The DNA of the CDR3 is TGCGCCAGCAGCTCCGGGACAGGGGGCAATGAGCAGTTCTTC. It codes for CASSSGTGGNEQFF. The full variable domain, its missing parts supplied by reference TRBV5-1 and TRBJ2-1, is KAGVTQTPRYLIKTRGQQVTLSCSPISGHRSVSWYQQTPGQGLQFLFEYFSETQRNKGNFPGRFSGRQFSNSRSEMNVSTLELGDSALYLCASSSGTGGNEQFFGPGTRLTVL.

The chain is built from TRBV19 and TRBJ1-5; 10 bases map to TRBD1. CDR1 and CDR2 from the germline V gene are LNHDA and SQIVND (reference sequence). Losses at the gene ends were 1 base for V and 9 bases for J; bases not matched to a gene: 3. This CDR3 contains 14 residues. The CDR3 reads CASSIGQGAPPQHF. In nucleotides, the CDR3 is TGTGCCAGTAGTATAGGACAGGGGGCGCCGCCCCAGCATTTT.

This sequence joins TRBV7-6 and TRBJ1-1, with TRBD1 as a possible D gene (5 bases). Per germline, CDR1 SGHVS and CDR2 FNYEAQ. This CDR3 contains 17 residues. Deletions cut 0 bases from V and 0 bases from J, with 14 bases between. CDR3 sequence reads: CASSLALTDVMNTEAFF. In nucleotides, the CDR3 is TGTGCCAGCAGCTTAGCGCTGACAGACGTCATGAACACTGAAGCTTTCTTT. Full variable domain (missing parts from reference TRBV7-6 and TRBJ1-1): GAGVSQSPRYKVTKRGQDVALRCDPISGHVSLYWYRQALGQGPEFLTYFNYEAQQDKSGLPNDRFSAERPEGSISTLTIQRTEQRDSAMYRCASSLALTDVMNTEAFFGQGTRLTVV.

The genes are TRBV27 and TRBJ1-5; D gene unclear. Germline V lookup: CDR1 MNHEY, CDR2 SMNVEV (reference sequence). The CDR3 has 14 residues. V lost 10 bases, J lost 7 bases, and 20 bases lay in between. The DNA of the CDR3 is TGTGCCACCTCCTCACTTCAAGGGTACCAGCCCCAGCATTTT. This sequence encodes CATSSLQGYQPQHF.

The chain has TRBV14 and TRBJ1-5; the match to TRBD1 covers 10 bases. Germline V gene lookup returns CDR1 SGHDN and CDR2 FVKESK. The CDR3 runs 16 residues. J gave up 3 bases and V 2 bases, and 4 bases lay outside the gene matches. In DNA form, the CDR3 reads TGTGCCAGCAGCCAACCCGGGACAGGGGACAATCAGCCCCAGCATTTT. Protein sequence: CASSQPGTGDNQPQHF. The complete variable domain, with remaining parts taken from reference TRBV14 and TRBJ1-5, reads EAGVTQFPSHSVIEKGQTVTLRCDPISGHDNLYWYRRVMGKEIKFLLHFVKESKQDESGMPNNRFLAERTGGTYSTLKVQPAELEDSGVYFCASSQPGTGDNQPQHFGDGTRLSIL.

Only one count was recorded for this clone. This chain uses TRBV10-3 with TRBJ1-5; TRBD1 might be the D (6 bases). CDR1 and CDR2 from the germline V gene are ENHRY and SYGVKD. The CDR3 spans 17 residues. Trimming cost V 2 bases and J 6 bases, with 20 bases left between them. CDR3 sequence (DNA): TGTGCCATCAGTGAGGCGAGACAGGACAGAGTGGCTCAGCCCCAGCATTTT. As protein: CAISEARQDRVAQPQHF.

The rearrangement uses TRBV5-4 and TRBJ2-5; TRBD2 is a possible D gene (6 bases). V lost 6 bases, J lost 5 bases, and 17 bases lay in between. Germline CDR1 is SGHNT and CDR2 is YYREEE (reference sequence). The CDR3 sequence is 14 residues long. The CDR3 region has the DNA TGTGCCAGCACCACAAACGGGGGAAGGGAGACCCAGTACTTC. Its translation is CASTTNGGRETQYF.

The chain carries TRBV7-8 and TRBJ2-7, with 8 bases identical to TRBD1. Germline CDR1 SGHVS, CDR2 FQNEAQ. This CDR3 spans 15 amino acids. J gave up 6 bases and V 3 bases, and 10 bases lay outside the gene matches. CDR3 bases: TGTGCCAGCAGCTTTACCGGGACAGGCTCTCCCGAGCAGTACTTC. It is translated as CASSFTGTGSPEQYF.

By sample share, this clone is medium-sized. This chain joins TRBV28 and TRBJ1-1, with 8 bases fitting TRBD1. CDR3 size: 13 residues. Looked up from germline, CDR1 is MDHEN and CDR2 is SYDVKM. Trimming took 9 bases from V and 13 from J; bases not matched to a gene: 16. In DNA form, the CDR3 reads TGTGCCAGTTGTCCTCCGGGACAGGCCCTAGTTTTCTTT. It encodes CASCPPGQALVFF.

This chain uses TRBV4-2 with TRBJ2-3; 12 nucleotides line up with TRBD2. Germline V gives CDR1 LGHNA, CDR2 YNFKEQ. The junction had 8 bases not matched to a gene; V was cut back by 3 bases and J by 4 bases. This CDR3 has 17 residues. CDR3 amino acids: CASSQIQTSGSPDTQYF. The DNA for the CDR3 is TGTGCCAGCAGCCAGATACAGACTAGCGGGAGCCCAGATACGCAGTATTTT.

The chain combines TRBV19 with TRBJ2-6, with a weak D call TRBD2 (6 bases). Germline-derived CDR1 and CDR2 are LNHDA and SQIVND (reference sequence). The ends were cut back, 3 bases at V and 2 bases at J, with 8 bases in the middle. The CDR3 has 15 residues. CDR3 protein: CASSIGGTGANVLTF. DNA of the CDR3: TGTGCCAGTAGTATCGGAGGGACTGGGGCCAACGTCCTGACTTTC.

The chain uses TRBV18 and TRBJ2-5; D might be TRBD1 (5 bases). Per the germline V gene, CDR1 is KGHSH and CDR2 is LQKENI. This CDR3 comprises 14 residues. The V end lost 6 bases, the J end lost 7 bases, and 18 bases lay between the germline ends. CDR3 DNA sequence: TGTGCCAGCTCCGATGGCCCAGGGCTAGGGACCCAGTACTTC. Encoded protein: CASSDGPGLGTQYF.

The chain recombines TRBV11-2 with TRBJ1-2, with 9 bases identical to TRBD1. The CDR3 is made up of 14 amino acids. V dropped 4 bases and J dropped 4; count of bases not matched to a gene: 4. The germline V gene encodes CDR1 SGHAT and CDR2 FQNNGV. This chain's CDR3 is CASSYGTGSYGYTF. CDR3 sequence (DNA): TGTGCCAGCAGCTATGGGACAGGGTCCTATGGCTACACCTTC.

The rearrangement uses TRBV5-8 and TRBJ2-1, with TRBD1 matching over 8 bases. This CDR3 is 18 amino acids long. Germline V gene data show CDR1 as SGHTS and CDR2 as YDEGEE. Unmatched junction bases numbered 14, after V lost 4 bases and J lost 2 bases. In nucleotides, the CDR3 is TGTGCCAGCAGCCCATCAGGGGGCGGACTCCTACCCTACAATGAGCAGTTCTTC. Its protein is CASSPSGGGLLPYNEQFF.

This clone was seen once. This chain connects TRBV7-8 to TRBJ2-1; weak D call: TRBD2 (5 bases). CDR1 is SGHVS, CDR2 FQNEAQ, per germline. The CDR3 runs 18 residues. Trimming shortened V by 1 base and J by 0 bases, and 16 bases separated the two germline ends. The CDR3 here is CASSLVAAGSSSYNEQFF. The CDR3 DNA follows: TGTGCCAGCAGCTTAGTTGCGGCGGGCTCTAGCTCCTACAATGAGCAGTTCTTC.

This clone has more than one count but fewer than ten. The V and J genes are TRBV29-1 and TRBJ1-1; 7 bases align to TRBD1. CDR1 and CDR2 (germline): SQVTM, ANQGSEA. Trimming removed 5 bases from V and 0 bases from J; junction bases left unmatched: 6. CDR3 length: 14 residues. In nucleotides, the CDR3 is TGCAGCGTTAACAGGGGAGGGATGAACACTGAAGCTTTCTTT. Amino acids: CSVNRGGMNTEAFF.

The chain employs TRBV5-8 and TRBJ2-2; D remains unclear. The V and J ends lost 4 bases and 4 bases respectively, with 11 bases between them. Per germline, CDR1 SGHTS and CDR2 YDEGEE. The CDR3 is 14 amino acids. CDR3 amino acids: CASSRYRSTGELFF. CDR3 nucleotides: TGTGCCAGCAGCAGATACCGTAGCACCGGGGAGCTGTTTTTT.

The chain uses TRBV7-2 and TRBJ2-5; no clear D gene. CDR3 length: 13 amino acids. V was trimmed by 3 bases and J by 5 bases, leaving 10 bases between them. Germline V CDR1 and CDR2: SGHTA, FQGNSA. DNA of the CDR3: TGTGCCAGCAGCTTGAGAGCCAAGGAGACCCAGTACTTC. This gives the protein CASSLRAKETQYF.

The chain employs TRBV7-8 and TRBJ2-7, with TRBD1 identical over 9 bases. Trimming took 1 base from V and 3 from J; bases not matched to a gene: 7. Looked up from germline, CDR1 is SGHVS and CDR2 is FQNEAQ. This CDR3 spans 16 amino acids. CDR3 protein: CASSLGPGQGLYEQYF. CDR3 DNA: TGTGCCAGCAGCTTAGGCCCGGGACAGGGTCTCTACGAGCAGTACTTC.

The rearrangement joins TRBV5-1 to TRBJ1-2; 8 nucleotides match TRBD1. V dropped 0 bases and J dropped 6; count of bases not matched to a gene: 4. Looked up from germline, CDR1 is SGHRS and CDR2 is YFSETQ. The CDR3 has 14 residues. The CDR3 DNA reads TGCGCCAGCAGCTTGGGACAGGGGAGTGATGGCTACACCTTC. Encoded protein: CASSLGQGSDGYTF.